This T cell receptor (beta chain) appears in the sequencing data of a study of patients and donors after allogeneic stem cell transplantation (dated by TCRdb to about 2020). This clonotype was seen a few times. Its cognate antigen has yet to be identified. No quality values exist for individual bases; no much larger clone is one base distant. The library was built by means of RT-PCR. Data came from a NextSeq 550. TCRdb reprocessing: public reads trimmed at Q25 with fastp, clones called with MiXCR, in-frame beta chains kept. CDR3 protein duplicates are merged, each entry listing the most common genes and DNA. This sample gives approximately 7,600 distinct CDR3 sequences in total; around a tenth of them show up just once. 52% of the sample rests with the top ten. Compared with germline, V lacks 5 bases and J lacks 4 bases; bases without a gene match: 6. CDR3 length: 13 amino acids, cysteine to phenylalanine. The sequence is cut down to CDR3 DNA, 39 bases in frame from base 1. According to the germline V gene, CDR1 reads SQVTM and CDR2 reads ANQGSEA.

Source material: blood, either unsorted or a sorted T cell fraction (not recorded which). The clonotype was recovered from a human donor who was either an allogeneic HSCT recipient or a stem cell or donor lymphocyte infusion donor (not recorded which). It is not recorded whose cells these are; they may come from a transplant donor. The chain is made from TRBV29-1 and TRBJ1-2, with 8 middle bases fitting TRBD1. The CDR3 protein sequence reads: CSVRYRGIYGYTF. The DNA reads as follows: TGCAGCGTTAGGTACAGGGGGATCTATGGCTACACCTTC.